This T cell receptor beta chain was observed in a study of T cell repertoires in cytomegalovirus infection. TCRdb independently ran MiXCR on the reads; one entry per CDR3 protein. The sample shows hundreds of thousands of distinct CDR3 sequences, 20% to 25% of them seen only once. Details on this clonotype: Since a much larger clone is just one base distant, this may be a read error. This is likely a read error, given that the CDR3 carries no conserved phenylalanine or tryptophan at its end.

V was pared by 5 bases and J by 10 bases, with 13 bases between. The CDR3 is made up of 12 amino acids. Germline CDR1 SGHTA, CDR2 FQGTGA. The specimen was CD8+ T cells from PBMCs. This clonotype was obtained from a human donor in good health (CMV status not recorded). Some clones in this sample may be carry-over from other donors' samples. V usage is TRBV7-3 and J usage is TRBJ2-3, with D possibly matching TRBD2 (5 bases). The CDR3 loop is CASSDGLPPQYS. The CDR3 bases are TGTGCCAGCAGCGACGGACTTCCTCCGCAGTATTCT.